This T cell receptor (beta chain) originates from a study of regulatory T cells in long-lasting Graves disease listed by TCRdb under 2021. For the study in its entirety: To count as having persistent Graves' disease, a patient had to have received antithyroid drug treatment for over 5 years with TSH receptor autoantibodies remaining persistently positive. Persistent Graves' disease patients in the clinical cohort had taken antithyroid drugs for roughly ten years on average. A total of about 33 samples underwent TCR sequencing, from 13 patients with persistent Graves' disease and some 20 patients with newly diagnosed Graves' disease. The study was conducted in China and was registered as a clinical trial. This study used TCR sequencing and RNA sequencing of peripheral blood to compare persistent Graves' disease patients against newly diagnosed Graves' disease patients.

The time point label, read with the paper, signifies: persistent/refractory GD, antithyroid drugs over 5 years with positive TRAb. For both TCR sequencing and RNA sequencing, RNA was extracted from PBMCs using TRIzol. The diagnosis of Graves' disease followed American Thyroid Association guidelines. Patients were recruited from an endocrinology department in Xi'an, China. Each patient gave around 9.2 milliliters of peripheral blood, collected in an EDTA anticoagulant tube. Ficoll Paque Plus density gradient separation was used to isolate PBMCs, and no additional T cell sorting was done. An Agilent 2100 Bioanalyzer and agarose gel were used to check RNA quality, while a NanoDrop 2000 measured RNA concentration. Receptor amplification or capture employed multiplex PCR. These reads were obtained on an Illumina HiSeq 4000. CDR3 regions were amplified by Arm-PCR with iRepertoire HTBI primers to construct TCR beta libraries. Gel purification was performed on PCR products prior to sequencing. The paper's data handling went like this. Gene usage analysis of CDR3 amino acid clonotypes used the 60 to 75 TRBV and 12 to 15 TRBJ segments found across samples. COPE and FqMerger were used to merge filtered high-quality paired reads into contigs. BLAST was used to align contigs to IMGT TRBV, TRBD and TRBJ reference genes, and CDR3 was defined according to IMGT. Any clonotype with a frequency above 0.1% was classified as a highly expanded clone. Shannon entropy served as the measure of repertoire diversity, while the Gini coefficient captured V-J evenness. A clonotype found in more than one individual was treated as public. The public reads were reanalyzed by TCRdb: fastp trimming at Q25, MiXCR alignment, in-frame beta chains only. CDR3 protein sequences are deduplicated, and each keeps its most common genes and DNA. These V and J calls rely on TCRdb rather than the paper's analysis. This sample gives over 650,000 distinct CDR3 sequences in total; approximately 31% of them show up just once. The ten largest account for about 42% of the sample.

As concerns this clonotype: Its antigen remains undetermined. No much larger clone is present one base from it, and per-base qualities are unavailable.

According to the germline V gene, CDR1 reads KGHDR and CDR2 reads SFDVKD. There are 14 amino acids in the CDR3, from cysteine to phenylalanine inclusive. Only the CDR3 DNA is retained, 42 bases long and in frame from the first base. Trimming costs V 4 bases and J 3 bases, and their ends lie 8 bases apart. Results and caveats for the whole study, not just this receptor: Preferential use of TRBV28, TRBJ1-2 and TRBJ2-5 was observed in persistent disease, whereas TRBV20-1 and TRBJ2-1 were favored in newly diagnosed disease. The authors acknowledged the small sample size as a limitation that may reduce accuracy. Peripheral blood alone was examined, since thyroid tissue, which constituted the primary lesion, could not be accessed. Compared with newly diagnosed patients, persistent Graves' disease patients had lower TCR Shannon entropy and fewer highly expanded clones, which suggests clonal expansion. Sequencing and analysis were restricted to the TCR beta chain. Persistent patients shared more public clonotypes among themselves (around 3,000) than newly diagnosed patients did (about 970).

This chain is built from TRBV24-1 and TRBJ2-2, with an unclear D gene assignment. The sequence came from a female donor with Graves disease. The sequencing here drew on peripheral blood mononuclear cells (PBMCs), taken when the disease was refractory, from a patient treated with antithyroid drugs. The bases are TGTGCCACCAGTGAGGCTGGAGACACCGGGGAGCTGTTTTTT. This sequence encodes CATSEAGDTGELFF.